This is a list of T cell receptor beta chains from one sample in a study of T-cell reconstitution after alpha-beta-depleted transplantation in children. Each CDR3 protein is one row after TCRdb ran MiXCR on the PCR reads. Of approximately 640,000 distinct CDR3 sequences detected, 15% to 20% appear once; the ten largest clones hold about 1.1%. Sequences were derived from PBMCs from the stem cell graft donor, sampled from the stem cell graft. These receptor sequences come from a human donor who donated a stem cell graft to a child with acute myeloid leukemia. Both conserved end residues are part of each CDR3. A D gene is named only where the DNA matches it firmly. Some rows mark clone size as missing; the rest say once, few, many or name a class of expanded clone.

-	TRBV29-1	TRBJ1-2	many	TGCAGCGTTACCACAGGCTATGGCTACACCTTC	CSVTTGYGYTF
TRBD1	TRBV7-2	TRBJ1-6	many	TGTGCCAGCAGCTTAGTCCGGACAGGGACCTCACCCCTCCACTTT	CASSLVRTGTSPLHF
-	TRBV5-1	TRBJ1-1	few	TGCGCCAGCAGCTTGGCCCACCAATCCCGGGCGAACACTGAAGCTTTCTTT	CASSLAHQSRANTEAFF
TRBD2	TRBV7-2	TRBJ2-2	few	TGTGCCAGCAGCCCAGACAGCGGGGGGGCGAAAGAGCTGTTTTTT	CASSPDSGGAKELFF
TRBD1	TRBV5-1	TRBJ1-6	many	TGCGCCAGCAGCTTGGAACAGGGGCATTCACCCCTCCACTTT	CASSLEQGHSPLHF
TRBD1	TRBV10-1	TRBJ2-3	few	TGCGCCAGCAGTGAGTCCCTCGGGACAGCTAACACAGATACGCAGTATTTT	CASSESLGTANTDTQYF
-	TRBV29-1	TRBJ2-3	many	TGCAGCGTTGAAGATAATAGAGGACAGTCAGTCACAGATACGCAGTATTTT	CSVEDNRGQSVTDTQYF
-	TRBV29-1	TRBJ2-7	many	TGCAGCGTTGTGGAGGACATCTACGAGCAGTACTTC	CSVVEDIYEQYF
TRBD1	TRBV7-2	TRBJ1-6	few	TGTGCCAGCAGCTCATCCGGGACAGTAAATTCACCCCTCCACTTT	CASSSSGTVNSPLHF
-	TRBV7-2	TRBJ1-1	-	TGTGCCAGCAGCTCAGGGGTAGAGCTCACTGAAGCTTTCTTT	CASSSGVELTEAFF
TRBD1	TRBV20-1	TRBJ2-5	many	TGCAGTGCGTGTTTGACAGGGGAAGAGACCCAGTACTTC	CSACLTGEETQYF
-	TRBV28	TRBJ2-4	-	TGTGCCAGCAAAAGCTCCGTAACCAAAAACATTCAGTACTTC	CASKSSVTKNIQYF
-	TRBV2	TRBJ2-3	-	TGTGCCAGCAGTGAGATCGGGGGCCGGGCAGATACGCAGTATTTT	CASSEIGGRADTQYF
TRBD1	TRBV20-1	TRBJ2-5	few	TGCAGTTGCGACAGGGGCACGGAGACCCAGTACTTC	CSCDRGTETQYF
-	TRBV28	TRBJ1-2	few	TGTGCCAGCAGGCCGGTCGGAGATGGCTACACCTTC	CASRPVGDGYTF
TRBD2	TRBV30	TRBJ2-1	-	TGTGCCTGGAGTGAGCTAGCGGGGGAGCAGTTCTTC	CAWSELAGEQFF
-	TRBV5-1	TRBJ2-3	-	TGCGCCAGCAGCCGACTACTCACAGATACGCAGTATTTT	CASSRLLTDTQYF
TRBD2	TRBV12-3/TRBV12-4	TRBJ2-2	-	TGTGCCAGCGGTTTAGCGGGGGGGCCCGGGGAGCTGTTTTTT	CASGLAGGPGELFF
-	TRBV20-1	TRBJ2-1	few	TGCAGTTCTAAAACCGGGACTCCGGCCTACAATGAGCAGTTCTTC	CSSKTGTPAYNEQFF
-	TRBV5-1	TRBJ2-1	few	TGCGCCAGCAGCTCCCTTGAGCGGGAAGGGGGGCCGGTGCGACTAAATGAGCAGTTCTTC	CASSSLEREGGPVRLNEQFF
-	TRBV12-3/TRBV12-4	TRBJ1-4	few	TGTGCCAGCAGTTTGGCGGAGATCGGGGAAAAACTGTTTTTT	CASSLAEIGEKLFF
TRBD1	TRBV20-1	TRBJ1-1	many	TGCAGTGCTAGAGGGACAGGGCCCAAGGGGACTGAAGCTTTCTTT	CSARGTGPKGTEAFF
-	TRBV29-1	TRBJ1-1	-	TGCAGCGTTTTTACGAACACTGAAGCTTTCTTT	CSVFTNTEAFF